This T cell receptor (beta chain) originates from a study of glioma-infiltrating T cells after dendritic cell vaccination. This clone was recorded only once. The assay was immunoSEQ multiplex PCR, and TCRdb's table has in-frame clones only and misses some. The repertoire holds 45,000 to 55,000 clones, with over 75% as singletons. CDR1 LGHNA and CDR2 YSLEER come from the germline V gene. CDR3 length equals 14 residues. V lost 0 bases and J lost 5; bases outside the gene matches: 3. The source is a human donor with glioblastoma. The specimen comprised blood, sampled before dendritic cell vaccination. V is TRBV4-3 and J is TRBJ2-7; 8 nucleotides align to TRBD1. CDR3 nucleotides: TGCGCCAGCAGCCAAGACAGGGGGCGGGACGAGCAGTACTTC. Translating it yields CASSQDRGRDEQYF.